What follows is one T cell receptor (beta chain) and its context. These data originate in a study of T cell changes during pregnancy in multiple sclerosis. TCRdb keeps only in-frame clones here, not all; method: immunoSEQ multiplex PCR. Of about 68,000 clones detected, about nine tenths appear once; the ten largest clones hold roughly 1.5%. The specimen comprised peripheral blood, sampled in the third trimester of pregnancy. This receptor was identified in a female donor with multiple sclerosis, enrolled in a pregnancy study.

The CDR3, as DNA: TGTGCCAGCAGTTTACCAGGGTTTGCGGACACCGGGGAGCTGTTTTTT. It encodes CASSLPGFADTGELFF. The V gene is TRBV27, the J gene TRBJ2-2; D might be TRBD1 (5 bases). CDR1 and CDR2 from the germline V gene are MNHEY and SMNVEV (reference sequence). The V and J ends lost 2 bases and 3 bases respectively, with 13 bases between them. The CDR3 sequence is 16 residues long.